This T cell receptor beta chain was obtained from a study of CD8 T cells in ankylosing spondylitis. Study-wide findings and caveats: Reportedly, matched ankylosing spondylitis synovial fluid was significantly enriched for disease-linked clones. What appeared characteristic of ankylosing spondylitis blood was a TCR beta motif of under 10 highly homologous variants.

The V gene's germline CDR1 is SGHRS and CDR2 YFSETQ. Trimming left V 2 bases short and J 4 bases short, with 12 bases between. CDR3 length equals 15 residues. The TCR beta libraries were generated through quantitative 5'-RACE incorporating molecular barcodes. TCRdb reprocessed the 5' RACE reads with MiXCR, giving one entry per CDR3 protein. The table has some 840,000 distinct CDR3 sequences, over 9.5% seen once. This clonotype was observed a handful of times. Its antigen is currently unknown. Source material: blood, either unsorted or a sorted T cell fraction (not recorded which). The receptor comes from a male donor with ankylosing spondylitis. V and J are TRBV5-1 and TRBJ1-4; TRBD1 is a possible D gene (5 bases). The CDR3 DNA is TGCGCCAGCAGCTTCCTCGGGACCGTTAATGAAAAACTGTTTTTT. Translation gives CASSFLGTVNEKLFF.